This TCR beta chain was observed in a study of blood T cells in healthy people across ages. A J-beta primer mix and a sample-barcoded 5' primer were used in a second PCR of roughly 6 to 11 cycles. MiXCR, run by TCRdb on the 5' RACE reads, gives a single entry per CDR3 protein. The table has some 800,000 distinct CDR3 sequences, 20% to 25% seen once. Donor samples were obtained from healthy Caucasian individuals from Russia, aged roughly 6 to 90. This sample was shared with a second study, whose subject was T cells of mothers and their children. As that report states: The study obtained over 9 million TCR beta CDR3 reads per mother and some 3 million per child.

Sequenced: blood. This clonotype was obtained from a boy aged 5-17 years in good health.

The CDR3 DNA reads as TGTGCCAGCAGCCCACCAGACAGTAAGGCCCAGTACTTC. Translating gives CASSPPDSKAQYF. The rearrangement links TRBV7-6 to TRBJ2-5; weak D call: TRBD1 (5 bases). This CDR3 has 13 residues. Trimming cost V 5 bases and J 9 bases, with 16 bases left between them. CDR1 and CDR2 from the germline V gene are SGHVS and FNYEAQ.